This T cell receptor beta chain is drawn from a study of T-cell memory formation after mild COVID-19. Whole-study context: For the most part, TCR clusters were specific to one donor.

Study-wide points: Balance between CD4 and CD8 was seen in clones contracting day 15 to 85, and a CD4+ lean was seen in later expanders.

5'RACE with constant-segment primers built TCRalpha and TCRbeta cDNA libraries with UMIs. TCRdb re-analysed the 5' RACE reads in MiXCR, keeping a single row per CDR3 protein. This sample carries some 290,000 distinct CDR3 sequences, roughly 17% of them seen once, and the ten largest clones take roughly 20%. The CDR3 is made up of 14 amino acids. V was shortened by 1 base and J by 0 bases, with 7 bases between the two germline ends. Germline CDR1 LGHNA, CDR2 YSLEER. This clonotype showed up many times. Its cognate antigen is unknown. Sequenced input: PBMCs or a T cell subset sorted from them (not recorded which). The origin of this receptor is a man aged 18 to 35 who had mild COVID-19 (a few samples of this study predate the infection). Cell type and time point are not known. This sequence joins TRBV4-3 and TRBJ2-7; D gene uncertain. In nucleotides, the CDR3 is TGCGCCAGCAGCCAAGGGGCCAGCTCCTACGAGCAGTACGTC. It translates to CASSQGASSYEQYV.